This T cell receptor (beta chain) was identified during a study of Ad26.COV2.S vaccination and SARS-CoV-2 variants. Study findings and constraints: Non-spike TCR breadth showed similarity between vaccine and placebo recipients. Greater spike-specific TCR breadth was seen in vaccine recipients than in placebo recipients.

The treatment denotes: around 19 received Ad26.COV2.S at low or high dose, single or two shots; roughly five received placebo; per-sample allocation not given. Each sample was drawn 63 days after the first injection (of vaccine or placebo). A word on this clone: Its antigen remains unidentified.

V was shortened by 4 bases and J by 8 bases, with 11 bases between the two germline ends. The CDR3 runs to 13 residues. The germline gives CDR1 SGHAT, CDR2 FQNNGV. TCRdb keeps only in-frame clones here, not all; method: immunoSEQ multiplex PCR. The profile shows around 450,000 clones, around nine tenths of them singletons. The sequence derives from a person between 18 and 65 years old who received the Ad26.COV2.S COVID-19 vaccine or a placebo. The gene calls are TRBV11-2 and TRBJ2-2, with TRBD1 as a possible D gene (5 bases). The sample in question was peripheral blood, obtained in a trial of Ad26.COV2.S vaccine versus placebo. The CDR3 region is CASSSVRGGELFF. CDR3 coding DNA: TGTGCCAGCAGCTCAGTTAGGGGAGGGGAGCTGTTTTTT.